The 23 T cell receptor beta chains below all came from one sample that was sequenced in a study of early T cells in non-severe SARS-CoV-2 infection. MiXCR, run by TCRdb on the 5' RACE reads, gives a single entry per CDR3 protein. This sample has 70,000 or so distinct CDR3 sequences, with roughly a tenth found just once. Sample: whole blood. These receptors came from an adult who was a healthcare worker with PCR-confirmed SARS-CoV-2 infection or an uninfected control (not recorded which).

The chain couples TRBV28 to TRBJ1-5, with D unresolved. Per germline, CDR1 MDHEN and CDR2 SYDVKM. V lost 6 bases and J 4 bases, leaving 10 bases between the germline ends. CDR3 length: 13 residues. Written as DNA, the CDR3 is TGTGCCAGCAGCAACAGAGTAAATCAGCCCCAGCATTTT. It codes for CASSNRVNQPQHF.

There are a few counts of this clonotype. The gene calls are TRBV7-8 and TRBJ1-6, with 9 positions matching TRBD1. With 5 bases clipped from V and 5 bases from J, the junction kept 7 bases outside the gene matches. The CDR3 sequence is 16 residues long. CDR1 SGHVS and CDR2 FQNEAQ come from the germline V gene. CDR3 sequence reads: CASSLRQGVNNSPLHF. The CDR3 nucleotides read TGTGCCAGCAGCCTTCGACAGGGGGTAAATAATTCACCCCTCCACTTT.

This sequence joins TRBV20-1 and TRBJ2-1; no clear D gene. Germline V CDR1 and CDR2: DFQATT, SNEGSKA (reference sequence). V lost 0 bases to trimming and J lost 6 bases, with 9 bases between them. This CDR3 has 13 amino acids. This CDR3 reads CSARDLNGNEQFF. CDR3 sequence (DNA): TGCAGTGCTAGAGATCTCAACGGCAATGAGCAGTTCTTC.

The V call is TRBV7-9, the J call TRBJ2-1; 8 nucleotides align to TRBD2. Per the germline V gene, CDR1 is SEHNR and CDR2 is FQNEAQ (reference sequence). The V segment lost 5 bases and the J segment 4 bases; nucleotides outside the gene matches: 7. The CDR3 has 15 residues. The chain's CDR3 is CASSTSGEGYNEQFF. The CDR3 nucleotides read TGTGCCAGCAGCACTAGCGGAGAGGGTTACAATGAGCAGTTCTTC.

The rearrangement uses TRBV20-1 and TRBJ2-4; the match to TRBD1 covers 7 bases. Germline V gene lookup returns CDR1 DFQATT and CDR2 SNEGSKA (reference sequence). The CDR3 spans 17 residues. Losses at the gene ends were 6 bases for V and 1 base for J; bases not matched to a gene: 15. This CDR3 is CSARGRISSGAKNIQYF. DNA of the CDR3: TGCAGTGCGAGGGGGCGGATCTCTTCTGGGGCCAAAAACATTCAGTACTTC.

In this sample, this clonotype turned up a few times. The chain carries TRBV6-5 and TRBJ1-2, with D tentatively TRBD1 (5 bases). Trimming took 8 bases from V and 5 from J, leaving 12 bases between them. The CDR3 extends over 12 amino acids. The germline gives CDR1 MNHEY, CDR2 SVGAGI. The CDR3 DNA reads TGTGCCAGCCACGACAGTGCTTATGGCTACACCTTC. Protein product: CASHDSAYGYTF.

This clonotype was seen a handful of times. This chain uses TRBV7-6 with TRBJ2-1; the match to TRBD2 covers 13 bases. After removal of 2 bases from V and 6 bases from J, the junction contained 4 bases not matched to a gene. The length of the CDR3 is 16 residues. From germline, CDR1 is SGHVS and CDR2 FNYEAQ. CDR3 nucleotide sequence: TGTGCCAGCAGCTTACGGACTAGCGGGAGTAGCAATGAGCAGTTCTTC. Translated: CASSLRTSGSSNEQFF.

This clonotype has only a few counts. The chain links TRBV6-1 to TRBJ1-5; D is perhaps TRBD1 (5 bases). Deletions cut 0 bases from V and 0 bases from J, with 9 bases between. The CDR3 has 16 amino acids. CDR1 and CDR2 (germline): MNHNS, SASEGT. CDR3 residues: CASSEARQYSNQPQHF. The CDR3 DNA reads as TGTGCCAGCAGTGAAGCTCGACAGTATAGCAATCAGCCCCAGCATTTT.

The V call is TRBV13, the J call TRBJ2-7; 11 bases fit TRBD2. From germline, CDR1 is PRHDT and CDR2 FYEKMQ (reference sequence). V shed 2 bases and J 7 bases; nucleotides not matched to a gene: 10. The CDR3 extends over 16 amino acids. CDR3 sequence (DNA): TGTGCCAGCAGCTTAACCCGAACTAGCGGGAGAAAGGAGCAGTACTTC. Translation: CASSLTRTSGRKEQYF.

This chain connects TRBV11-3 to TRBJ2-1; 10 nucleotides match TRBD2. CDR3 length: 17 residues. J was trimmed by 6 bases and V by 8 bases; bases with no gene match: 16. CDR1 and CDR2 from the germline V gene are SGHNT and YENEEA. The CDR3 reads CASRSGRAFLGSNEQFF. As DNA, the CDR3 is TGTGCCAGCCGGAGCGGGAGGGCTTTCTTAGGTAGCAATGAGCAGTTCTTC.

This clonotype was picked up a small number of times. CDR3 sequence reads: CATSGTTQDTQYF. For the CDR3, the DNA is TGTGCCACCAGCGGGACTACCCAAGATACGCAGTATTTT. The rearrangement links TRBV24-1 to TRBJ2-3; TRBD2 matches 7 bases. Germline V CDR1 and CDR2: KGHDR, SFDVKD. The CDR3 sequence is 13 residues long. With V trimmed by 7 bases and J by 5 bases, 5 bases remained unmatched.

This clonotype was seen at least ten times. The J gene is TRBJ2-5, the V gene TRBV20-1, with D tentatively TRBD2 (5 bases). This CDR3 has 13 amino acids. CDR1 and CDR2 (germline): DFQATT, SNEGSKA (reference sequence). V was cut by 4 bases and J by 5 bases, with 14 bases left in between. As DNA, the CDR3 is TGCAGTGCTATAGGTGGGAGTCCTGAGACCCAGTACTTC. This translates into CSAIGGSPETQYF.

This chain joins TRBV28 and TRBJ2-3; D is possibly TRBD2 (5 bases). Trimming left V 7 bases short and J 5 bases short, with 13 bases between. This CDR3 comprises 13 residues. CDR1 is MDHEN, CDR2 SYDVKM, per germline. The CDR3 sequence is CASIGGVLDTQYF. In nucleotides, the CDR3 is TGTGCCAGCATAGGAGGAGTGTTAGATACGCAGTATTTT.

V and J are TRBV5-1 and TRBJ2-1; no clear D. Trimming cost V 0 bases and J 4 bases, with 8 bases left between them. Germline-derived CDR1 and CDR2 are SGHRS and YFSETQ. This CDR3 has 14 amino acids. Here the CDR3 DNA reads TGCGCCAGCAGCTTGGATCCTTCTTACAATGAGCAGTTCTTC. It yields the protein CASSLDPSYNEQFF.

This clonotype was detected a few times. The genes are TRBV7-2 and TRBJ2-3, with no clear D. Per germline, CDR1 SGHTA and CDR2 FQGNSA. The CDR3 contains 12 residues. Trimming shortened V by 5 bases and J by 4 bases, and 7 bases separated the two germline ends. The CDR3 region is CASSLNSDTQYF. Written as DNA, the CDR3 is TGTGCCAGCAGCCTTAACTCAGATACGCAGTATTTT.

This clonotype has a handful of counts. The rearrangement links TRBV6-2 or TRBV6-3 to TRBJ2-1; D remains unclear. Germline assignment: CDR1 MNHEY and CDR2 SVGEGT. V lost 2 bases and J 6 bases, leaving 11 bases between the germline ends. The CDR3 totals 14 residues. This CDR3 is CASSYAGLVNEQFF. The CDR3 DNA reads TGTGCCAGCAGTTACGCCGGTCTAGTCAATGAGCAGTTCTTC.

This clonotype was detected only a few times. The V call is TRBV12-3 or TRBV12-4, the J call TRBJ2-1, with D perhaps assigned TRBD1 or TRBD2 (5 bases each). This CDR3 is 13 amino acids long. V was clipped by 6 bases and J by 0 bases, with 6 bases between them. The CDR3 sequence: CASRGDSYNEQFF. Written as DNA, the CDR3 is TGTGCCAGCAGGGGGGACTCCTACAATGAGCAGTTCTTC.

This chain connects TRBV7-9 to TRBJ1-1; no definite D call. Germline CDR1 SEHNR, CDR2 FQNEAQ (reference sequence). The V and J ends lost 8 bases and 1 base respectively, with 11 bases between them. The CDR3 loop spans 13 amino acids. The CDR3 region has the DNA TGTGCCAGCTGTGCCAGAGAGAACACTGAAGCTTTCTTT. Encoded protein: CASCARENTEAFF.

This clonotype was picked up many times. CDR3 in amino acids: CASSQDLGRVSEKLFF. DNA of the CDR3: TGTGCCAGCAGCCAAGATTTGGGCAGGGTTTCTGAAAAACTGTTTTTT. The V gene is TRBV14, the J gene TRBJ1-4, with a tentative D call TRBD1 (5 bases). Deletions cut 0 bases from V and 7 bases from J, with 15 bases between. There are 16 residues in the CDR3. Germline V gene sequence: CDR1 SGHDN, CDR2 FVKESK.

This clonotype has at least ten counts. The V and J genes are TRBV28 and TRBJ2-1; D is uncertain. V shed 7 bases and J shed 0 bases, with 7 bases lying between them. Germline assignment: CDR1 MDHEN and CDR2 SYDVKM. The CDR3 has 13 residues. CDR3 nucleotides: TGTGCCAGCAACGACGGCTCCTACAATGAGCAGTTCTTC. Encoded protein: CASNDGSYNEQFF.

The sample holds a few counts of this clonotype. The rearrangement links TRBV6-2 or TRBV6-3 to TRBJ1-5; D gene ambiguous. Trimming cost V 2 bases and J 0 bases, with 11 bases left between them. Germline V gene data show CDR1 as MNHEY and CDR2 as SVGEGT. CDR3 length: 16 residues. The CDR3 loop is CASSYEMGNSNQPQHF. The CDR3 DNA sequence: TGTGCCAGCAGTTACGAAATGGGGAATAGCAATCAGCCCCAGCATTTT.

This clonotype was recorded at least ten times. The CDR3 sequence is CASSETTGHLTDTQYF. CDR3 in DNA: TGCGCCAGCAGCGAAACTACGGGACACCTCACAGATACGCAGTATTTT. The chain couples TRBV5-1 to TRBJ2-3, with a possible D match to TRBD1 (6 bases). The CDR3 has 16 amino acids. Germline-derived CDR1 and CDR2 are SGHRS and YFSETQ. V gave up 4 bases and J gave up 2 bases, with 17 bases separating them. Filled out from reference TRBV5-1 and TRBJ2-3, the complete variable domain reads KAGVTQTPRYLIKTRGQQVTLSCSPISGHRSVSWYQQTPGQGLQFLFEYFSETQRNKGNFPGRFSGRQFSNSRSEMNVSTLELGDSALYLCASSETTGHLTDTQYFGPGTRLTVL.

The rearrangement links TRBV2 to TRBJ2-2; D is undetermined. The CDR3 consists of 14 residues. Between the trimmed V and J ends, which lost 4 bases and 2 bases, there was a span of 8 bases. Germline CDR1 SNHLY, CDR2 FYNNEI. This chain's CDR3 is CASSVALNTGELFF. The CDR3 nucleotides read TGTGCCAGCAGTGTGGCTCTCAACACCGGGGAGCTGTTTTTT.